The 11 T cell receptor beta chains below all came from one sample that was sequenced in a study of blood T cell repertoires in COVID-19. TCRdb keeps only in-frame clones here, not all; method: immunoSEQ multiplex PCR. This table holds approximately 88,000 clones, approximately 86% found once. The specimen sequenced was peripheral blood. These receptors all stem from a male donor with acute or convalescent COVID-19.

As DNA, the CDR3 is TGTGCCAGCAGTGATGACAGGGGCCTCTCTGGAAACACCATATATTTT. It specifies CASSDDRGLSGNTIYF. The chain carries TRBV6-1 and TRBJ1-3, with 8 bases that match TRBD1. V gave up 3 bases and J gave up 0 bases; unmatched junction bases: 4. Germline values: CDR1 MNHNS, CDR2 SASEGT. CDR3 length: 16 amino acids.

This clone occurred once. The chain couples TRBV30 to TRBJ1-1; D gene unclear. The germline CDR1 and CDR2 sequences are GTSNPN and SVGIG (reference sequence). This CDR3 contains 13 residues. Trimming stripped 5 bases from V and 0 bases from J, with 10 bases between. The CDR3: CAWSGLLNTEAFF. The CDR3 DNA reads TGTGCCTGGTCCGGACTGCTGAACACTGAAGCTTTCTTT.

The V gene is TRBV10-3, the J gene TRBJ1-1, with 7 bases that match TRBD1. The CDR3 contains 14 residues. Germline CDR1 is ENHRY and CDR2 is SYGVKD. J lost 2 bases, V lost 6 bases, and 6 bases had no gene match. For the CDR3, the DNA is TGTGCCATCAGGACCGGGACAGACAACACTGAAGCTTTCTTT. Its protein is CAIRTGTDNTEAFF.

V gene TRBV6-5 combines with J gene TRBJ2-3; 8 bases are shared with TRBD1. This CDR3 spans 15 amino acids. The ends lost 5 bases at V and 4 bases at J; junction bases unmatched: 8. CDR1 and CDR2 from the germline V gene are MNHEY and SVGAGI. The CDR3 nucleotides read TGTGCCAGCAGTACAGGACAGGGCATCGCAGATACGCAGTATTTT. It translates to CASSTGQGIADTQYF.

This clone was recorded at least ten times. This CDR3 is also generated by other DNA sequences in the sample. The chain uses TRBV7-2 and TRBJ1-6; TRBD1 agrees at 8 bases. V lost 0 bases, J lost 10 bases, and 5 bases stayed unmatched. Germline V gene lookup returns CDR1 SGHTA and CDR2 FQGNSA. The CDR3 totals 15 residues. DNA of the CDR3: TGTGCCAGCAGCTTAGCGACAGGGGTCGGCTCACCCCTCCACTTT. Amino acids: CASSLATGVGSPLHF.

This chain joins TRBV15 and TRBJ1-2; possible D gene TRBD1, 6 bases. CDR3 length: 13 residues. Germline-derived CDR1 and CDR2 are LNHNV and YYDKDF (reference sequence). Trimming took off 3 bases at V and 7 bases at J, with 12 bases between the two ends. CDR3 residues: CATSSQGSGGYTF. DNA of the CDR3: TGTGCCACCAGCAGTCAGGGGTCGGGTGGCTACACCTTC.

The CDR3 protein is CASKRRGGQYEQYF. The CDR3 nucleotides read TGTGCCAGTAAGAGGAGGGGGGGCCAATACGAGCAGTACTTC. The chain is built from TRBV19 and TRBJ2-7, with a weak D call TRBD2 (7 bases). Germline-derived CDR1 and CDR2 are LNHDA and SQIVND (reference sequence). The CDR3 extends over 14 amino acids. The V end lost 7 bases, the J end lost 4 bases, and 17 bases lay between the germline ends.

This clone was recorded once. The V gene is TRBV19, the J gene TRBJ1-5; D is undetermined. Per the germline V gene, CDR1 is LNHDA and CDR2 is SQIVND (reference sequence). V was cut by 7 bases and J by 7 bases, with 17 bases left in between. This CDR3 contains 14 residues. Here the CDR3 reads CASTTGPRGQPQHF. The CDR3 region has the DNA TGTGCCAGTACCACCGGGCCGCGGGGACAGCCCCAGCATTTT.

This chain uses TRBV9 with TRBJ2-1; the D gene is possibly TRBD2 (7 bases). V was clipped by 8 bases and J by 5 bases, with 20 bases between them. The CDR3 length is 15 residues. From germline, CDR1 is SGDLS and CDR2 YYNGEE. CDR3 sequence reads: CASTIRGGVHNEQFF. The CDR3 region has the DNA TGTGCCAGTACCATTAGGGGGGGAGTCCACAATGAGCAGTTCTTC.

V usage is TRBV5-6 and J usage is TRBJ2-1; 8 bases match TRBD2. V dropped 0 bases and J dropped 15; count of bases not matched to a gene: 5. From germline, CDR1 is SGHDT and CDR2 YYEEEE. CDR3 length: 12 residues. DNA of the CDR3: TGTGCCAGCAGCTTGGGACTAGCGCCCTGGTTCTTC. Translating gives CASSLGLAPWFF.

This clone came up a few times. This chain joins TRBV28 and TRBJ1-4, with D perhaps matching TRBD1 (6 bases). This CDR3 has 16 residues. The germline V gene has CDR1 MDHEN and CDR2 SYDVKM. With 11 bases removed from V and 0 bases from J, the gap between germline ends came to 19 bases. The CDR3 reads CASHSIGGPTNEKLFF. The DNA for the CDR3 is TGTGCCTCTCATTCGATCGGGGGGCCAACTAATGAAAAACTGTTTTTT.